One TCR beta chain is described in this entry. These data belong to a study of T cell changes during pregnancy in multiple sclerosis. The length of the CDR3 is 14 residues. Looked up from germline, CDR1 is SGHAT and CDR2 is FQDESV (reference sequence). V shed 5 bases and J 8 bases; nucleotides not matched to a gene: 8. Profiled with immunoSEQ multiplex PCR; TCRdb holds only in-frame clones, not every one. The repertoire holds approximately 66,000 clones, with 85% to 95% as singletons. The sample consisted of peripheral blood, taken in the third trimester of pregnancy. The chain uses TRBV11-1 and TRBJ1-4, with 7 bases that match TRBD1. This receptor was obtained from a female donor in good health, enrolled as a control in a pregnancy study. This CDR3 reads CASSEDREVEKLFF. CDR3 sequence (DNA): TGTGCCAGCAGCGAAGACAGGGAGGTGGAAAAACTGTTTTTT.